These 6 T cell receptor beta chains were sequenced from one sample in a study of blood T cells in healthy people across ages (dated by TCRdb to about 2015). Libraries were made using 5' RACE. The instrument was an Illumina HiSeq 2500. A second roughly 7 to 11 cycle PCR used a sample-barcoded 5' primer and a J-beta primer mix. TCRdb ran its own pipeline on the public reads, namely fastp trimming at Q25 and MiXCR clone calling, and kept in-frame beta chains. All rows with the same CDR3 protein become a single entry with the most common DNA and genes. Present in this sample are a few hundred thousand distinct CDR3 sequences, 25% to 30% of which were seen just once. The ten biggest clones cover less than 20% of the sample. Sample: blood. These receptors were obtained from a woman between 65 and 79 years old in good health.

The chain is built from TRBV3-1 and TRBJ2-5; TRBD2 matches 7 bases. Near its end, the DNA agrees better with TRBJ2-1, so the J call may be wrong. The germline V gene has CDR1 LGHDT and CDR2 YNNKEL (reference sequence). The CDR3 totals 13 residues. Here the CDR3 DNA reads TGTGCCAGCAGCCAAGGGGAGGGCAATGAGCAGTTCTTC. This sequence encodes CASSQGEGNEQFF.

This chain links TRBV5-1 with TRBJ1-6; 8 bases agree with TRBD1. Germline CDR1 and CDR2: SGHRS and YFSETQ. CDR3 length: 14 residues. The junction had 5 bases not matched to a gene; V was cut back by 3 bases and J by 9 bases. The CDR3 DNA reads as TGCGCCAGCAGCTCGGACAGGGAGAGTTCACCCCTCCACTTT. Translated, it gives CASSSDRESSPLHF.

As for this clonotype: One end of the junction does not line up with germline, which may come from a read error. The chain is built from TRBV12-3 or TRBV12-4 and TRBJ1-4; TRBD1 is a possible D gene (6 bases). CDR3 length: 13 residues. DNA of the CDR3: TGCGCCAGCAGCTTACAGGGTCGGGAAAAACTGTTTTTT. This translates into CASSLQGREKLFF.

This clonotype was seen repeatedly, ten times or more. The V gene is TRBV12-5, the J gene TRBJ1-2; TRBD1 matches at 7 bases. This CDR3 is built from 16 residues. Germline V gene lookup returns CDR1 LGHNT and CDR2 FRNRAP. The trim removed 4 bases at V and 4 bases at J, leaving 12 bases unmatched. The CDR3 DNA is TGTGCTAGTGGTTCAACGACAGGGTGGGCTTTCTATGGCTACACCTTC. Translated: CASGSTTGWAFYGYTF.

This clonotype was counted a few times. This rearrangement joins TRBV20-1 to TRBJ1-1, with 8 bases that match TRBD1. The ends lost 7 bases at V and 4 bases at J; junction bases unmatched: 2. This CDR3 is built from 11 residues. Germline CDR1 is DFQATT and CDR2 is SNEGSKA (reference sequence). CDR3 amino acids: CSVDRATEAFF. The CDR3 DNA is TGCAGTGTGGACAGGGCCACTGAAGCTTTCTTT.

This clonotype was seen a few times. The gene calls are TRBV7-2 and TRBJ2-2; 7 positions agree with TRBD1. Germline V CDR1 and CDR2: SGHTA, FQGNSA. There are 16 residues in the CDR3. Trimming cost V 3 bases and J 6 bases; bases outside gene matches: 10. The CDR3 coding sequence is TGTGCCAGCAGCTTGACAGGGTTAAGGGGCGCCGGGGAGCTGTTTTTT. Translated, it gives CASSLTGLRGAGELFF.